The 17 T cell receptor beta chains reported below all come from one sample, sequenced in a study of shared clonotypes between healthy human individuals. Assay: immunoSEQ multiplex PCR; the TCRdb copy retains only in-frame clones and omits some. Here the sample spans about 690,000 clones, around 91% being singletons. Sample: memory CD8+ T cells from PBMCs. Subset of the sample: CD45RO+ cells pooled with CCR7-negative TemRA cells. The receptors were gathered from a man in his late teens or twenties in good health. Some clones in this sample may be carry-over from other donors' samples.

This sequence joins TRBV2 and TRBJ1-2; D not certain. CDR1 is SNHLY and CDR2 is FYNNEI in the germline V gene. The CDR3 sequence is 15 residues long. Trimming took 4 bases from V and 1 from J, leaving 13 bases between them. This chain's CDR3 is CASSGPMQNNYGYTF. Written as DNA, the CDR3 is TGTGCCAGCAGTGGTCCTATGCAAAATAACTATGGCTACACCTTC.

J is TRBJ1-1 and V is TRBV9; D is unclear. The CDR3 runs to 13 residues. Trimming cost V 7 bases and J 3 bases, with 13 bases left between them. Germline CDR1 reads SGDLS; CDR2 reads YYNGEE. The CDR3 nucleotides read TGTGCCAGCTCCACCCAACATCACACTGAAGCTTTCTTT. It encodes CASSTQHHTEAFF.

V usage is TRBV27 and J usage is TRBJ2-1; a weak D match, TRBD2 (8 bases). CDR3 length equals 15 residues. Germline CDR1 reads MNHEY; CDR2 reads SMNVEV (reference sequence). V was shortened by 6 bases and J by 9 bases, with 21 bases between the two germline ends. The CDR3 here is CASSRGTAGVLEQFF. The CDR3 coding sequence is TGTGCCAGCAGCCGGGGGACAGCGGGAGTTCTTGAGCAGTTCTTC.

This clone was detected only once. J is TRBJ1-4 and V is TRBV4-3; D unclear. The length of the CDR3 is 16 residues. V lost 0 bases to trimming and J lost 6 bases, with 14 bases between them. Germline V gene lookup returns CDR1 LGHNA and CDR2 YSLEER. CDR3 coding DNA: TGCGCCAGCAGCCAAGAATGGATGGGCTTACATGAAAAACTGTTTTTT. This encodes CASSQEWMGLHEKLFF.

In regard to this clone: The sample has other DNA sequences that encode this CDR3 too. This sequence joins TRBV29-1 and TRBJ2-1; D is possibly TRBD1 or TRBD2 (5 bases each). The V gene's germline CDR1 is SQVTM and CDR2 ANQGSEA. The V and J ends lost 4 bases and 7 bases respectively, with 5 bases between them. CDR3 length: 10 amino acids. CDR3 residues: CSVGGNEQFF. DNA of the CDR3: TGCAGCGTTGGGGGGAATGAGCAGTTCTTC.

The V call is TRBV2, the J call TRBJ1-1, with D unclear. The V gene's germline CDR1 is SNHLY and CDR2 FYNNEI. Trimming took off 4 bases at V and 3 bases at J, with 9 bases between the two ends. This CDR3 region has 13 residues. The CDR3 sequence is CASSGSVDTEAFF. The CDR3 region has the DNA TGTGCCAGCAGTGGTAGCGTGGACACTGAAGCTTTCTTT.

The J gene is TRBJ1-5, the V gene TRBV5-1, with D unresolved. V shed 0 bases and J shed 4 bases, with 8 bases lying between them. Germline assignment: CDR1 SGHRS and CDR2 YFSETQ. The CDR3 length is 14 residues. The CDR3 protein is CASSLGTANQPQHF. CDR3 in DNA: TGCGCCAGCAGCTTGGGGACGGCAAATCAGCCCCAGCATTTT.

The genes are TRBV15 and TRBJ2-1; no clear D. Trimming removed 4 bases at V and 9 bases at J, with 10 bases between. The CDR3 is made up of 12 amino acids. Per germline, CDR1 LNHNV and CDR2 YYDKDF (reference sequence). The CDR3 DNA follows: TGTGCCACCAGCACAATAACACCTGAGCAGTTCTTC. Its translation: CATSTITPEQFF.

The chain links TRBV28 to TRBJ2-1, with D possibly TRBD1 on 6 matching bases. The V gene's germline CDR1 is MDHEN and CDR2 SYDVKM. The ends were cut back, 7 bases at V and 2 bases at J, with 18 bases in the middle. The CDR3 is 16 amino acids. The CDR3, as DNA: TGTGCCAGCATAGCTGACAGGCCCCCCACCTACAATGAGCAGTTCTTC. Translated: CASIADRPPTYNEQFF.

The gene calls are TRBV6-4 and TRBJ2-2, with 8 bases fitting TRBD2. The J segment lost 5 bases and the V segment lost 2 bases, leaving 4 bases of the junction unmatched. CDR3 length: 15 amino acids. Germline V gives CDR1 MRHNA, CDR2 SNTAGT. The CDR3 loop reads CASSDNGRETGELFF. The CDR3 DNA reads as TGTGCCAGCAGTGACAACGGGAGGGAAACCGGGGAGCTGTTTTTT.

As concerns this clone: Distinct nucleotide sequences in the sample also encode this CDR3. The chain couples TRBV5-1 to TRBJ2-7; TRBD2 matches at 10 bases. The V and J ends lost 2 bases and 2 bases, in that order; junction bases with no gene match: 1. This CDR3 is built from 14 residues. Germline-derived CDR1 and CDR2 are SGHRS and YFSETQ. CDR3 sequence reads: CASSLAGGPYEQYF. The CDR3 nucleotides read TGCGCCAGCAGCTTAGCGGGAGGGCCCTACGAGCAGTACTTC.

The chain is built from TRBV28 and TRBJ2-2, with D unclear. Trimming cost V 5 bases and J 0 bases, with 4 bases left between them. This CDR3 region has 13 residues. Germline assignment: CDR1 MDHEN and CDR2 SYDVKM. The CDR3 loop reads CASSRSNTGELFF. In nucleotides, the CDR3 is TGTGCCAGCAGTCGGTCGAACACCGGGGAGCTGTTTTTT. The full variable domain, in which reference TRBV28 and TRBJ2-2 provide the parts outside the CDR3, is DVKVTQSSRYLVKRTGEKVFLECVQDMDHENMFWYRQDPGLGLRLIYFSYDVKMKEKGDIPEGYSVSREKKERFSLILESASTNQTSMYLCASSRSNTGELFFGEGSRLTVL.

The genes are TRBV4-3 and TRBJ2-1; 7 nucleotides line up with TRBD2. Per germline, CDR1 LGHNA and CDR2 YSLEER. The CDR3 contains 16 residues. Trimming removed 1 base from V and 7 bases from J; junction bases left unmatched: 10. CDR3 protein: CASSQGSWRESNEQFF. The CDR3, as DNA: TGCGCCAGCAGCCAAGGGAGTTGGCGGGAGTCGAATGAGCAGTTCTTC.

The genes are TRBV28 and TRBJ1-2, with a weak D call TRBD1 (5 bases). V was clipped by 5 bases and J by 4 bases, with 17 bases between them. Germline V gene data show CDR1 as MDHEN and CDR2 as SYDVKM. This CDR3 region has 15 residues. In DNA, the CDR3 is TGTGCCAGCAGTCCACCTGGCGTAAGGGGCTATGGCTACACCTTC. Encoded protein: CASSPPGVRGYGYTF.

This chain uses TRBV5-6 with TRBJ1-5; D is undetermined. Germline values: CDR1 SGHDT, CDR2 YYEEEE. The CDR3 runs to 12 residues. Trimming took off 0 bases at V and 7 bases at J, with 5 bases between the two ends. CDR3 coding DNA: TGTGCCAGCAGCTTGGCCGGACAGCCCCAGCATTTT. Its translation: CASSLAGQPQHF.

This CDR3 reads CASSNPRAPYEQYF. The CDR3, as DNA: TGTGCCAGCAGTAACCCCAGGGCGCCCTACGAGCAGTACTTC. This chain uses TRBV7-9 with TRBJ2-7; maybe TRBD1 (5 bases). The V end was cut by 6 bases, the J end by 2 bases, with 14 bases between. The CDR3 sequence is 14 residues long. CDR1 SEHNR and CDR2 FQNEAQ come from the germline V gene (reference sequence).

The chain is built from TRBV7-9 and TRBJ2-3; 11 nucleotides match TRBD1. J lost 0 bases, V lost 6 bases, and 5 bases had no gene match. Per germline, CDR1 SEHNR and CDR2 FQNEAQ (reference sequence). The CDR3 covers 16 residues. CDR3 bases: TGTGCCAGCAGTCGGGGGACAGGGGGGAGCACAGATACGCAGTATTTT. It is translated as CASSRGTGGSTDTQYF.